This T cell receptor (beta chain) is from a study of radiotherapy plus CTLA-4 blockade in lung cancer. Study-wide points: After radiotherapy and ipilimumab, tumor-derived clones expanded in peripheral blood.

The table came from immunoSEQ multiplex PCR; TCRdb's copy has only in-frame clones and leaves some out. The table includes roughly 120,000 clones, 78% detected once. On this clone itself: Its antigen is unknown.

The germline CDR1 and CDR2 sequences are SNHLY and FYNNEI. The CDR3 extends over 14 amino acids. The ends were cut back, 0 bases at V and 1 base at J, with 4 bases in the middle. Chemo-refractory metastatic non-small-cell lung cancer patients received focal radiation with ipilimumab CTLA-4 blockade. The chain uses TRBV2 and TRBJ2-4; D is unclear. The receptor's source is a human donor with non-small cell lung cancer who had a partial response to radiotherapy plus ipilimumab. The starting material was peripheral blood, obtained from a patient treated with radiotherapy plus ipilimumab. Written as DNA, the CDR3 is TGTGCCAGCAGTGAAGCCCGGGCCAAAAACATTCAGTACTTC. Amino acid sequence: CASSEARAKNIQYF.